This T cell receptor (beta chain) was recovered during a study of a mutant IDH1 vaccine in newly diagnosed glioma. Turning to the study itself: Vaccination followed radiotherapy alone by 4-6 weeks, or accompanied temozolomide cycles.

With 2 bases clipped from V and 1 base from J, the junction kept 2 bases outside the gene matches. The CDR3 sequence is 15 residues long. CDR1 and CDR2 (germline): MNHNY, SVGAGI (reference sequence). The assay was immunoSEQ multiplex PCR, and TCRdb's table has in-frame clones only and misses some. The sample holds 35,000 to 50,000 clones; 84% are singletons and the top ten take 2.4%. Comment on this clone: Its target is unknown.

Time point meaning: week 23, last vaccination. Every vaccination contained 300 ug of the mutant IDH1 20-mer peptide and was paired with topical imiquimod. The chain uses TRBV6-6 and TRBJ1-1, with 9 bases lining up with TRBD1. The TCR was taken from a woman aged 18-30 years with glioma. Some clones in this sample may be carry-over from other donors' samples. The sequenced sample was PBMCs, obtained from a glioma patient whose treatment included an IDH1 peptide vaccine. The CDR3 region has the DNA TGTGCCAGCAGTTACCGACAGGGGGAGAACACTGAAGCTTTCTTT. Translated: CASSYRQGENTEAFF.